The sequence of this TCR beta chain was determined in a study of cytomegalovirus exposure and HLA in healthy donors. Points from the study as a whole: Later analysis demonstrated an association between a missense DCLRE1C variant and TCR beta V- and J-gene trimming.

Worth noting for this clone: Its specificity is not known.

Researchers ran the PCR with 60 Vbeta and 13 Jbeta primers. Profiled with immunoSEQ multiplex PCR; TCRdb holds only in-frame clones, not every one. This table holds 150,000 to 200,000 clones, about 80% found once. The specimen sequenced was PBMCs. The TCR was taken from a man aged 30-40 years in good health and CMV-seronegative.

The CDR3 loop reads CASSFVRDSDTQYF. The CDR3 region has the DNA TGCGCCAGCAGCTTTGTTCGGGACTCAGATACGCAGTATTTT. The chain recombines TRBV5-1 with TRBJ2-3; D is perhaps TRBD2 (6 bases). Looked up from germline, CDR1 is SGHRS and CDR2 is YFSETQ. Trimming took off 2 bases at V and 4 bases at J, with 11 bases between the two ends. CDR3 length equals 14 residues.